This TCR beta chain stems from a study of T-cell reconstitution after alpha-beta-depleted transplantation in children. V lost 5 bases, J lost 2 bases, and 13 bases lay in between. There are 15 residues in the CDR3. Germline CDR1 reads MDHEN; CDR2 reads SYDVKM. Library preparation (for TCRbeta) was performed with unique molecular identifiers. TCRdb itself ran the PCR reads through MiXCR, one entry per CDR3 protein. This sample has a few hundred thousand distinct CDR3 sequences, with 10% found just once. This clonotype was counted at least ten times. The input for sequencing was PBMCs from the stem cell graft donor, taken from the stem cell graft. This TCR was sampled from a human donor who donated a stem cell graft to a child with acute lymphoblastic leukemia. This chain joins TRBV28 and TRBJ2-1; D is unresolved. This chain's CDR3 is CASSVDRVTYNEQFF. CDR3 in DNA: TGTGCCAGCAGTGTGGATAGGGTTACCTACAATGAGCAGTTCTTC.